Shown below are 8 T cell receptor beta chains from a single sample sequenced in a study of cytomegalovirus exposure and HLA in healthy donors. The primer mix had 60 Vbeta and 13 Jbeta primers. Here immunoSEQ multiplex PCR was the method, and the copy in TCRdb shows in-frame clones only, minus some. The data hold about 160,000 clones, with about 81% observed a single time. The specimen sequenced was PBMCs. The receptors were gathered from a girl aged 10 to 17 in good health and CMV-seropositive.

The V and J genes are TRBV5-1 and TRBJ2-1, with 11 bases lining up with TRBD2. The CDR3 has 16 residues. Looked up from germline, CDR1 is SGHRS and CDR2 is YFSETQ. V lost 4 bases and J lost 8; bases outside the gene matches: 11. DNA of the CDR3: TGCGCCAGCAGCGGGGGGACTAGCGGAAGACGGGATGAGCAGTTCTTC. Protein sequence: CASSGGTSGRRDEQFF.

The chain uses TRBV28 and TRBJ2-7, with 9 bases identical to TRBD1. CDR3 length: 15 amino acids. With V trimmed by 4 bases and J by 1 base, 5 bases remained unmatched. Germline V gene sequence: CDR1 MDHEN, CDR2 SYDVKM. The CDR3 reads CASSSDRGPSYEQYF. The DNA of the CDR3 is TGTGCCAGCAGTTCGGACAGGGGCCCATCCTACGAGCAGTACTTC.

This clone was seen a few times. This chain's CDR3 is CASSVQTSGGSYNEQFF. The CDR3 coding sequence is TGTGCCAGCAGCGTACAAACTTCAGGGGGCTCCTACAATGAGCAGTTCTTC. J is TRBJ2-1 and V is TRBV9; 7 bases match TRBD1. This CDR3 region has 17 residues. Trimming removed 1 base from V and 0 bases from J; junction bases left unmatched: 7. CDR1 and CDR2 from the germline V gene are SGDLS and YYNGEE.

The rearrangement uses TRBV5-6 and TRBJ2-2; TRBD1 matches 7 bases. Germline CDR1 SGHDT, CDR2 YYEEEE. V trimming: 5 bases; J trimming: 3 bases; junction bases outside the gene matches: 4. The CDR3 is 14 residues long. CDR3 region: CASRPTGDTGELFF. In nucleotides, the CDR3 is TGTGCCAGCAGACCTACAGGGGACACCGGGGAGCTGTTTTTT. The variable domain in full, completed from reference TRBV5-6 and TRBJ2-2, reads DAGVTQSPTHLIKTRGQQVTLRCSPKSGHDTVSWYQQALGQGPQFIFQYYEEEERQRGNFPDRFSGHQFPNYSSELNVNALLLGDSALYLCASRPTGDTGELFFGEGSRLTVL.

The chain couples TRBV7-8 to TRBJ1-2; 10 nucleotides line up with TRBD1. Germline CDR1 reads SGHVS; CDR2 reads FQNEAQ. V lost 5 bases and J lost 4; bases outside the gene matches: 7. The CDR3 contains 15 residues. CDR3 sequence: CASSLRDRGTYGYTF. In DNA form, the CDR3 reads TGTGCCAGCAGCCTCCGGGACAGGGGCACCTATGGCTACACCTTC.

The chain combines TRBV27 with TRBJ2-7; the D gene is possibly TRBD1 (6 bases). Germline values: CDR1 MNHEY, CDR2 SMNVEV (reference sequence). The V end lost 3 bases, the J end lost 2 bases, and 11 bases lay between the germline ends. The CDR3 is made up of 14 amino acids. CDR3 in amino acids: CASSLAGEAYEQYF. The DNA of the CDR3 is TGTGCCAGCAGTTTGGCAGGGGAAGCCTACGAGCAGTACTTC.

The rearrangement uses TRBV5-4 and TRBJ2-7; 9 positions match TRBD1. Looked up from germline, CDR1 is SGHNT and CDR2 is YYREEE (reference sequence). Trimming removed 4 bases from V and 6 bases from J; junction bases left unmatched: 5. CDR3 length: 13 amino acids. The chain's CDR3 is CASSQGQGSEQYF. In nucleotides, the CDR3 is TGTGCCAGCAGCCAGGGACAGGGTAGCGAGCAGTACTTC.

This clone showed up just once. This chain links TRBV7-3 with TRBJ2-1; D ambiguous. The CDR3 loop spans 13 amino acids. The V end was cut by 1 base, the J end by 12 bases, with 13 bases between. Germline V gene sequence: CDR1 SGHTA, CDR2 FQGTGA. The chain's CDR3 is CASSLIGDWMQFF. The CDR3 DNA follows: TGTGCCAGCAGCTTAATTGGTGACTGGATGCAGTTCTTC.